Following are 24 T cell receptor beta chains from one sample sequenced in a study of regulatory T cells in long-lasting Graves disease. The time point is: newly diagnosed GD, antithyroid drugs for less than 3 months. There was RNA extracted from PBMCs, and the TCR library was made from it. Arm-PCR of CDR3 regions with iRepertoire HTBI primers generated TCR beta libraries. TCRdb processed the multiplex PCR reads anew with MiXCR; each CDR3 protein has one entry. Of under 500,000 distinct CDR3 sequences in the sample, roughly 15% were seen once. Another study also made use of these data, one on T cells in Graves' hyperthyroidism and ophthalmopathy.

Here the sequenced sample was peripheral blood mononuclear cells (PBMCs), taken at new diagnosis, from a patient treated with antithyroid drugs. The source is a young woman with Graves disease.

This clonotype has ten or more counts. The rearrangement joins TRBV28 to TRBJ2-7; 9 bases line up with TRBD1. Germline V CDR1 and CDR2: MDHEN, SYDVKM. The CDR3 has 15 amino acids. V trimming: 2 bases; J trimming: 0 bases; junction bases outside the gene matches: 2. CDR3 sequence reads: CASSLGGQGSYEQYF. DNA of the CDR3: TGTGCCAGCAGTTTAGGGGGACAGGGCTCCTACGAGCAGTACTTC.

This clonotype appeared many times. This sequence joins TRBV11-2 and TRBJ2-7; 7 bases are a match to TRBD1. The CDR3 loop spans 14 amino acids. Trimming took 6 bases from V and 2 from J; bases not matched to a gene: 7. Looked up from germline, CDR1 is SGHAT and CDR2 is FQNNGV. Written as DNA, the CDR3 is TGTGCCAGCAGGCGGACAGGACTTACCTACGAGCAGTACTTC. Amino acid sequence: CASRRTGLTYEQYF.

This clonotype was picked up many times. The rearrangement joins TRBV24-1 to TRBJ1-2, with a weak D call TRBD1 (6 bases). The CDR3 covers 16 residues. The germline V and J ends were trimmed by 3 bases and 2 bases, with 15 bases remaining between them. CDR1 is KGHDR and CDR2 is SFDVKD in the germline V gene. CDR3 bases: TGTGCCACCAGTGATCCAGGGGACGGTTCAAACTATGGCTACACCTTC. It codes for CATSDPGDGSNYGYTF.

As to this clonotype: The junction does not match germline at one end; this may be a read error. CDR3 coding DNA: TGTGCCAGCAGCTTAGGGTCTCACTCTGAAAACACCATATATTTT. Translation gives CASSLGSHSENTIYF. The rearrangement joins TRBV5-4 to TRBJ1-3; no definite D call. The length of the CDR3 is 15 residues. Germline-derived CDR1 and CDR2 are SGHNT and YYREEE (reference sequence).

In its sample, this clonotype was seen many times. The chain is built from TRBV27 and TRBJ2-7, with 7 bases lining up with TRBD2. The CDR3 has 17 amino acids. The J segment lost 6 bases and the V segment lost 4 bases, leaving 18 bases of the junction unmatched. Germline V gives CDR1 MNHEY, CDR2 SMNVEV (reference sequence). The CDR3 here is CASSSPRVEGRAFEQYF. For the CDR3, the DNA is TGTGCCAGCAGTTCTCCCCGTGTAGAGGGGAGGGCCTTCGAGCAGTACTTC.

This clonotype occurred many times. The rearrangement joins TRBV14 to TRBJ2-3; 7 bases agree with TRBD2. The V segment lost 8 bases and the J segment 6 bases; nucleotides outside the gene matches: 14. This CDR3 has 15 amino acids. Germline assignment: CDR1 SGHDN and CDR2 FVKESK. The CDR3 protein is CASAKMKREGDTQYF. The CDR3 DNA reads TGTGCCAGCGCCAAGATGAAGCGGGAAGGTGATACGCAGTATTTT.

The chain links TRBV6-2 or TRBV6-3 to TRBJ2-1, with 10 bases aligning to TRBD2. Germline V gene lookup returns CDR1 MNHEY and CDR2 SVGEGT. After removal of 5 bases from V and 6 bases from J, the junction contained 7 bases not matched to a gene. The CDR3 consists of 15 residues. CDR3: CASSQTSGPSNEQFF. CDR3 coding DNA: TGTGCCAGCAGTCAGACTAGCGGGCCCTCCAATGAGCAGTTCTTC.

The chain combines TRBV29-1 with TRBJ2-2; 10 bases align to TRBD1. The germline gives CDR1 SQVTM, CDR2 ANQGSEA. With 4 bases clipped from V and 6 bases from J, the junction kept 5 bases outside the gene matches. There are 14 residues in the CDR3. The CDR3 nucleotides are TGCAGCGTTGCTGGACAGGGGGGTCCCGGGGAGCTGTTTTTT. Amino acid sequence: CSVAGQGGPGELFF.

About this clonotype: A much larger clonotype is one base distant, so this may be a read error. The rearrangement links TRBV28 to TRBJ2-5, with 8 positions matching TRBD2. The J call may be in error: the DNA end matches TRBJ2-3 better. This CDR3 region has 17 residues. CDR1 is MDHEN and CDR2 is SYDVKM in the germline V gene. In DNA form, the CDR3 reads TGTGCCAGCAGTTTTGACCCTCCGGGAGGGCCGGGGGGTACGCAGTATTTT. This encodes CASSFDPPGGPGGTQYF.

The chain couples TRBV6-2 or TRBV6-3 to TRBJ1-3, with D unclear. V dropped 2 bases and J dropped 8 bases, with 19 bases sitting between them. Germline values: CDR1 MNHEY, CDR2 SVGEGT. CDR3 length equals 16 residues. The CDR3 sequence is CASSYPFVRSADTIYF. CDR3 DNA: TGTGCCAGCAGTTACCCCTTCGTTCGGAGCGCGGACACCATATATTTT.

This clonotype was observed at least ten times. This chain joins TRBV7-9 and TRBJ2-1; 10 bases agree with TRBD2. Trimming at V came to 5 bases and at J to 7 bases, leaving 11 bases not matched to a gene. Germline-derived CDR1 and CDR2 are SEHNR and FQNEAQ (reference sequence). The CDR3 has 16 amino acids. CDR3 region: CASSHLLAGVRNEQFF. The CDR3 DNA follows: TGTGCCAGCAGCCATCTTCTAGCGGGAGTTAGGAATGAGCAGTTCTTC.

This clonotype was counted many times. This chain links TRBV28 with TRBJ2-7; D is perhaps TRBD1 or TRBD2 (5 bases each). V shed 0 bases and J shed 5 bases, with 14 bases lying between them. This CDR3 region has 15 residues. Germline CDR1 MDHEN, CDR2 SYDVKM. CDR3 amino acids: CASSLWALLGDEQYF. DNA of the CDR3: TGTGCCAGCAGTTTATGGGCTCTTTTGGGGGACGAGCAGTACTTC.

A remark on this clonotype: Germline is not matched at one junction end, which may reflect a read error. CDR3 in DNA: TGTGCCAGCAGTGACCGACTAGCGGCATACAATGGGCAGTTCTTC. It specifies CASSDRLAAYNGQFF. This chain links TRBV6-2 or TRBV6-3 with TRBJ2-1; 9 positions match TRBD2. The CDR3 runs to 15 residues. Germline values: CDR1 MNHEY, CDR2 SVGEGT.

In its sample, this clonotype was seen a few times. The chain uses TRBV19 and TRBJ1-4; D is uncertain. V lost 7 bases to trimming and J lost 0 bases, with 12 bases between them. CDR1 LNHDA and CDR2 SQIVND come from the germline V gene (reference sequence). The CDR3 runs to 15 residues. CDR3 region: CASNSAGATNEKLFF. CDR3 sequence (DNA): TGTGCCAGTAATTCCGCGGGTGCAACTAATGAAAAACTGTTTTTT.

To note about this clonotype: A single base separates this from a much larger clone, so it may be a read error. It is likely a read error, because the conserved phenylalanine at the end of the CDR3 is missing. The gene calls are TRBV20-1 and TRBJ1-1; possibly TRBD1 for D (5 bases). This CDR3 contains 13 residues. Looked up from germline, CDR1 is DFQATT and CDR2 is SNEGSKA (reference sequence). Trimming cost V 0 bases and J 8 bases, with 13 bases left between them. The CDR3, as DNA: TGCAGTGCTAGAGATAGCGACAGCCAAGAAGCTTTCTCT. This translates into CSARDSDSQEAFS.

This clonotype was observed a few times. The chain is built from TRBV12-3 or TRBV12-4 and TRBJ2-3; the D call may be TRBD1 or TRBD2 (5 bases each). The CDR3 length is 18 residues. V dropped 6 bases and J dropped 0 bases, with 22 bases sitting between them. In nucleotides, the CDR3 is TGTGCCAGCAGCCTTGCCCCGACGGGATACAGGAGCACAGATACGCAGTATTTT. It specifies CASSLAPTGYRSTDTQYF.

This clonotype was recorded at least ten times. The gene calls are TRBV5-1 and TRBJ2-2, with D possibly matching TRBD1 (6 bases). Germline assignment: CDR1 SGHRS and CDR2 YFSETQ. V lost 4 bases, J lost 2 bases, and 12 bases lay in between. CDR3 size: 15 residues. DNA of the CDR3: TGCGCCAGCAGCCTAAGGACAGAAAACACCGGGGAGCTGTTTTTT. Its translation: CASSLRTENTGELFF.

V gene TRBV7-9 combines with J gene TRBJ1-2; no clear D gene. Trimming removed 1 base from V and 4 bases from J, with 7 bases in between. Germline CDR1 and CDR2: SEHNR and FQNEAQ (reference sequence). This CDR3 has 13 amino acids. CDR3 DNA sequence: TGTGCCAGCAGCTTAGATGCAGGCTATGGCTACACCTTC. It specifies CASSLDAGYGYTF.

The chain has TRBV7-2 and TRBJ2-1, with D possibly called TRBD1 or TRBD2 (5 bases each). Trimming took 2 bases from V and 4 from J, leaving 9 bases between them. CDR1 and CDR2 from the germline V gene are SGHTA and FQGNSA. This CDR3 has 14 residues. CDR3 sequence reads: CASSLRDPYNEQFF. The DNA of the CDR3 is TGTGCCAGCAGCTTACGGGACCCGTACAATGAGCAGTTCTTC.

This clonotype was counted ten times or more. This chain connects TRBV3-1 to TRBJ1-2, with a weak D call TRBD1 (6 bases). The CDR3 is 13 residues long. Germline V gene sequence: CDR1 LGHDT, CDR2 YNNKEL (reference sequence). Trimming removed 3 bases from V and 6 bases from J, with 11 bases in between. The CDR3 region has the DNA TGTGCCAGCAGCCATCTGGAGGGGGATGGCTACACCTTC. Translation gives CASSHLEGDGYTF.

Many counts were recorded for this clonotype. J is TRBJ2-5 and V is TRBV27, with TRBD2 identical over 10 bases. Germline trimming cut 9 bases from V and 4 bases from J; bases unmatched to any gene: 8. The CDR3 length is 14 residues. Germline V gene data show CDR1 as MNHEY and CDR2 as SMNVEV (reference sequence). CDR3 loop: CASTTLAGVETQYF. For the CDR3, the DNA is TGTGCCAGTACGACGCTAGCGGGAGTAGAGACCCAGTACTTC.

This clonotype was seen ten or more times. This chain joins TRBV2 and TRBJ2-2, with TRBD1 matching 10 bases. Germline V gene sequence: CDR1 SNHLY, CDR2 FYNNEI. The ends lost 6 bases at V and 5 bases at J; junction bases unmatched: 15. The CDR3 runs to 18 residues. The DNA for the CDR3 is TGTGCCAGCAGGGGGGGACAGGGGCCGCAGAATCAAACCGGGGAGCTGTTTTTT. Residues: CASRGGQGPQNQTGELFF.

CDR3 bases: TGTGCCAGCACCAGGACTAGCGGACCGTCCTACAATGAGCAGTTCTTC. Encoded protein: CASTRTSGPSYNEQFF. This chain links TRBV27 with TRBJ2-1, with 10 positions matching TRBD2. After removal of 7 bases from V and 1 base from J, the junction contained 7 bases not matched to a gene. The CDR3 has 16 residues. The germline V gene has CDR1 MNHEY and CDR2 SMNVEV (reference sequence).

In this sample, this clonotype turned up many times. The chain has TRBV28 and TRBJ2-5; 8 nucleotides line up with TRBD2. Germline V CDR1 and CDR2: MDHEN, SYDVKM. Trimming took 5 bases from V and 3 from J; bases not matched to a gene: 17. CDR3 length: 18 amino acids. CDR3 sequence reads: CASSPLRSGSRLKETQYF. In DNA, the CDR3 is TGTGCCAGCAGTCCCCTTAGGAGCGGGAGTAGGTTGAAAGAGACCCAGTACTTC.